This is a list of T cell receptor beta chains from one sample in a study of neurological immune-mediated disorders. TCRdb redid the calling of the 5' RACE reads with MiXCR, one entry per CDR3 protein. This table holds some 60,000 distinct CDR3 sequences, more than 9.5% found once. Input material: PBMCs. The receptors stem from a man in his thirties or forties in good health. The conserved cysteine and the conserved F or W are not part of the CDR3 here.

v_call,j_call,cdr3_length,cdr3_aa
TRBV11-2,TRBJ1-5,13,ASSLDSGGHQPQH
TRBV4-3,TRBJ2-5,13,ASSQERDNQETQY
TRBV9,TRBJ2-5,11,ASSVGVQETQY
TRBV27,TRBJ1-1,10,ASPRGGGKAF
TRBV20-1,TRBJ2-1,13,SFDSGGRVGNEQF
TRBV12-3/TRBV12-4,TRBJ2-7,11,ASSFRSAYEQY
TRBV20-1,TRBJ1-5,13,SALAAGTVNQPQH
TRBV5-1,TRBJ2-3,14,ASSLPRGLSTDTQY
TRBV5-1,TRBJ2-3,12,ASSSERELDTQY
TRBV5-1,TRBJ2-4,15,ASSFVSIGHRLGIQY
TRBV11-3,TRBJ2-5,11,ASSLYGQETQY
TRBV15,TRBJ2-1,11,ATRLAGVDEQF
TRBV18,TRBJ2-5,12,ASSPPSGQETQY
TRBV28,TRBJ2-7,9,ACRSGSEQY
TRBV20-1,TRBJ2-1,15,SASPTGTGSSYNEQF
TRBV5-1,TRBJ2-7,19,ASSLGGQQLGRGTGYYEQY
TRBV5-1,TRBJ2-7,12,ASSLGGRVYEQY
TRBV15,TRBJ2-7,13,ATSFDSEPSYEQY
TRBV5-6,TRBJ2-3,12,ASSLTGGPDTQY
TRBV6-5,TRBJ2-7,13,ASSTNPESSYEQY
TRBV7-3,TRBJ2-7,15,ASSPNSGSPTYNEQY
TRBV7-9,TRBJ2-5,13,ASSFTSGVQETQY
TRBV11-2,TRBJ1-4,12,ASSLLGNNEKLF
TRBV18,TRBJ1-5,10,ASSPTNQPQH
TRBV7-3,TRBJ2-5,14,ASSFSQGSPPETQY
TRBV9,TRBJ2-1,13,ASSLDSSGENEHF
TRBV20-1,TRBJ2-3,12,SDQGQENTDTQY
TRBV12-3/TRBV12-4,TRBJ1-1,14,ASTQWEGGANTEAF
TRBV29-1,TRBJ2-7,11,SVEAGAGYEQY
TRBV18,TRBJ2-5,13,ASASTSGGQETQY
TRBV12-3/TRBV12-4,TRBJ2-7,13,ASSSIQLGFYEQY
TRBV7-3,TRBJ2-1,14,ASSLGLAGIRDEQF
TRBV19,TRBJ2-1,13,ASSLPQEPYNEQF
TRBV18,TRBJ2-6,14,ASSPQQVSGANVLT
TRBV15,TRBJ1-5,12,VTSRGEPDQPQH
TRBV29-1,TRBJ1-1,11,SVWQGSNTEAF
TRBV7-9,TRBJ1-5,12,ASTPSGSNQPQH
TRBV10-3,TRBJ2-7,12,AISDTDGSYEQY
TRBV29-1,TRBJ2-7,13,SVVGSTLKEYEQY
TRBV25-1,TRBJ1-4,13,ASSEFSATNEKLF
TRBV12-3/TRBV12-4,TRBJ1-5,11,ASSPQGFQPQH
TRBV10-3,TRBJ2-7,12,AIRTGTSVAEQY
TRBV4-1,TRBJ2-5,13,ASSQPRAGGETQY
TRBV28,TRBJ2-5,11,ASSLGRQETQY
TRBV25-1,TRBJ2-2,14,ASSDTLPLNTGELF
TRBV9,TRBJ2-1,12,ASSVEGPSDEQF
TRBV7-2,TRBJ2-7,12,ASTSPGVSYEQY
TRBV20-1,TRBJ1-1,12,SASPEGFRPEAF
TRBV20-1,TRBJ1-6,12,SAYGTGRNSPLH
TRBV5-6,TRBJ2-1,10,ASSLQGIEQF
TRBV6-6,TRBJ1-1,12,ASTSQGGDTEAF
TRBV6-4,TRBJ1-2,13,ASSDTATVFYGYT
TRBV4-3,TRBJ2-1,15,ASSQDYASSAYNEQF